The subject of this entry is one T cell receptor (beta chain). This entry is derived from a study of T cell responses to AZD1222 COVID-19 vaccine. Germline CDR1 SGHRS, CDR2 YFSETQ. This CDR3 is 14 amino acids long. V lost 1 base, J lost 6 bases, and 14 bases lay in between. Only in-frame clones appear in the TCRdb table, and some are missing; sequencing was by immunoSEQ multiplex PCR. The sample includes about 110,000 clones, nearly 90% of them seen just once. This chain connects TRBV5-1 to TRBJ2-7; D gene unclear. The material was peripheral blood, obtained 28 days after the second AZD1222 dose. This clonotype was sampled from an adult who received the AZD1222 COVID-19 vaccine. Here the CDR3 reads CASSLCVGVGEQYF. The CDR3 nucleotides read TGCGCCAGCAGCTTGTGTGTGGGCGTGGGCGAGCAGTACTTC.